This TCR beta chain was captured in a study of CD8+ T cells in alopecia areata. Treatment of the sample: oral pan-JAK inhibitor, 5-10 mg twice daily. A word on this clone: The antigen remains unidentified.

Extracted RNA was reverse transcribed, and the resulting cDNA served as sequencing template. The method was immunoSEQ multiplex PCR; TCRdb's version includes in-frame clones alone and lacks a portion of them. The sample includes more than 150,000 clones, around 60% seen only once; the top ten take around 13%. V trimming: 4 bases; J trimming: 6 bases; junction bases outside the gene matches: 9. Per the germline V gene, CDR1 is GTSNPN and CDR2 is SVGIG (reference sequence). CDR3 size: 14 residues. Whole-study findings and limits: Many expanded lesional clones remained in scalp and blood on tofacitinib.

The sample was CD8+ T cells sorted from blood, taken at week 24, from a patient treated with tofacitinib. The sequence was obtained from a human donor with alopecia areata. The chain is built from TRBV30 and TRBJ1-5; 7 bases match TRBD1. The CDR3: CAWTLQGNSQPQHF. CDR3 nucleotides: TGTGCCTGGACCCTACAGGGGAATAGTCAGCCCCAGCATTTT.